The source of this TCR beta chain is a study of beta chain features in type 1 diabetes. Study results and limitations: Patients' naive, central memory and Treg TCRB repertoires seemed closer to one another than those of healthy donors. In cDNA sequencing, cells with high TCR expression could be over-represented.

Based on CD45RO/CCR7/CD25/CD127/CD95/CD27, CD4+ regulatory, stem cell-like memory, naive and central memory cells were sorted. Expressed TCRB transcripts got sequenced, as all isolated RNA was reverse transcribed. Generated by immunoSEQ multiplex PCR, the TCRdb table keeps only in-frame clones and is missing some. The sample yields nearly 250,000 clones, roughly an eighth seen once. The germline V gene encodes CDR1 MGHRA and CDR2 YSYEKL. The CDR3 is 17 amino acids. V gave up 3 bases and J gave up 2 bases; unmatched junction bases: 7. Comment on this clone: Its specificity is not known.

The sample was naive CD4+ T cells from blood. The chain has TRBV4-1 and TRBJ2-4; 10 positions match TRBD2. This sequence was found in a woman in her 40s in good health. The CDR3 coding sequence is TGCGCCAGCAGCCACCCCATAGCGGGGGGTCCCAAAAACATTCAGTACTTC. It encodes CASSHPIAGGPKNIQYF.